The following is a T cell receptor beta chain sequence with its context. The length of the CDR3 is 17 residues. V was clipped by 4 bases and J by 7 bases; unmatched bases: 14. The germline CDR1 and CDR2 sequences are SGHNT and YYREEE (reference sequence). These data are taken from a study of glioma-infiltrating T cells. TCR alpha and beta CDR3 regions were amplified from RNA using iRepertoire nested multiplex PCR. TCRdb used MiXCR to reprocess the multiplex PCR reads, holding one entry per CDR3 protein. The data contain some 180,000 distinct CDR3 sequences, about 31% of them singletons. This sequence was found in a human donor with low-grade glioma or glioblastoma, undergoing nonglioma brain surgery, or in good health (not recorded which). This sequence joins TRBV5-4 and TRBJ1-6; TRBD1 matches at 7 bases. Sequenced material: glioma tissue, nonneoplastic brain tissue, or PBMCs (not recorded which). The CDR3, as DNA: TGTGCCAGCAGCCGCGACAGGGAAGGGGCTAAGAATTCACCCCTCCACTTT. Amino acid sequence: CASSRDREGAKNSPLHF.